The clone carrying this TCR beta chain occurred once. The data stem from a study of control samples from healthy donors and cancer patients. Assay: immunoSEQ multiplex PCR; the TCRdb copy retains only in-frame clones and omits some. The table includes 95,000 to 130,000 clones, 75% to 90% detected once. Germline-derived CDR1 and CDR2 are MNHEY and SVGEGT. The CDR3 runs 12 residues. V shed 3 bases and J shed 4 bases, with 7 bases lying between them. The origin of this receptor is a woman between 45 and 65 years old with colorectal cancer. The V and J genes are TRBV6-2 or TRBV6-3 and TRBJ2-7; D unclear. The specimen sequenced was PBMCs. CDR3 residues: CASSYNYYEQYF. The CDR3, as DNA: TGTGCCAGCAGTTATAACTATTACGAGCAGTACTTC.